This T cell receptor (beta chain) was captured in a study of blood T cell dynamics during melanoma immunotherapy. Assay: immunoSEQ multiplex PCR; the TCRdb copy retains only in-frame clones and omits some. The repertoire includes 11,000 or so clones, 84% of them detected once, and about 16% sits in the top ten. Time point indicated: week 3, after first cycle of checkpoint inhibitor. Patients had no prior systemic cancer treatment, immunosuppressants or other active cancers. Sequenced here: blood, sampled from a patient treated with checkpoint blockade. The sequence derives from a human donor with melanoma.

CDR3 amino acids: CASGQGSQETQYF. The CDR3 DNA reads as TGTGCTAGTGGTCAGGGCAGCCAAGAGACCCAGTACTTC. The V call is TRBV12-5, the J call TRBJ2-5; D is perhaps TRBD1 (5 bases). Germline CDR1 and CDR2: LGHNT and FRNRAP. This CDR3 region has 13 residues. V shed 5 bases and J shed 1 base, with 8 bases lying between them.